This T cell receptor beta chain was recovered during a study of Ad26.COV2.S vaccination and SARS-CoV-2 variants. Study conclusions and caveats: Spike-specific TCR breadth was greater in vaccine than placebo recipients.

Trimming at V came to 0 bases and at J to 9 bases, leaving 18 bases not matched to a gene. Germline V gene data show CDR1 as LGHNA and CDR2 as YNFKEQ. The CDR3 runs 20 residues. Treatment here: roughly 19 received Ad26.COV2.S at low or high dose, single or two shots; about 5 received placebo; per-sample allocation not given. Sampling took place 63 days after the first vaccine or placebo injection. With respect to this clone: Its antigen is undetermined.

Sequencing was performed with immunoSEQ multiplex PCR; in TCRdb, only in-frame clones are kept and a portion is missing. The repertoire includes hundreds of thousands of clones, approximately 90% of them detected once, and 6.4% sits in the top ten. The source was peripheral blood, collected in a trial of Ad26.COV2.S vaccine versus placebo. The receptor's source is a person between 18 and 60 years old who received the Ad26.COV2.S COVID-19 vaccine or a placebo. The genes are TRBV4-2 and TRBJ1-6; 9 nucleotides align to TRBD1. DNA of the CDR3: TGTGCCAGCAGCCAAGATGCCACAGGGGGCGCAATATGGGTGATTTCACCCCTCCACTTT. Amino acid sequence: CASSQDATGGAIWVISPLHF.